This TCR beta chain comes out of a study of T cell changes during pregnancy in multiple sclerosis. The protocol was immunoSEQ multiplex PCR, while the TCRdb copy is restricted to in-frame clones and leaves out a portion. The sample includes about 110,000 clones, more than 80% of them seen just once. Per germline, CDR1 MNHEY and CDR2 SVGAGI. The length of the CDR3 is 11 residues. The chain uses TRBV6-5 and TRBJ1-2; D might be TRBD1 (6 bases). The source material was peripheral blood, sampled before pregnancy. The receptor's source is a female donor with multiple sclerosis, enrolled in a pregnancy study. The CDR3 DNA reads TGTGCGGCAGGGGATCACTATGGCTACACCTTC. This encodes CAAGDHYGYTF.